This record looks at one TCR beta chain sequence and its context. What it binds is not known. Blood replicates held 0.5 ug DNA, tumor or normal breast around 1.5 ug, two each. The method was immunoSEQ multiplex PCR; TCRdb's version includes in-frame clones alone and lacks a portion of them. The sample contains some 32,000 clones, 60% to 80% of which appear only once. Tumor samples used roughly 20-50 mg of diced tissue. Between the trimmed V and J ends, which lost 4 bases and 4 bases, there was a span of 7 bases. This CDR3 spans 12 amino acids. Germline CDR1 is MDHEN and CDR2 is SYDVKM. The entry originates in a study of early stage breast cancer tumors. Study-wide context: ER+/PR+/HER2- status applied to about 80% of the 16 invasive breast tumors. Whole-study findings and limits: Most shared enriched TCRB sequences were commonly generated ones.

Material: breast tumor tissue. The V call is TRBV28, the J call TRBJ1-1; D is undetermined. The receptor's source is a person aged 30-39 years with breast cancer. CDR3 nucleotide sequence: TGTGCCAGCAGTTCAGTCCGCACTGAAGCTTTCTTT. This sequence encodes CASSSVRTEAFF.